The T cell receptor (beta chain) under discussion was sequenced for a study of spatial heterogeneity in lung cancer. On the study more broadly: Among detected sequences, beta-chain ones consistently exceeded alpha-chain ones in number. Findings and limits, study-wide: At resection, ubiquitous expanded tumor TCRs appeared in blood more than at follow-up.

TCRdb fed the 5' RACE reads into MiXCR, producing one record per CDR3 protein. Of some 21,000 distinct CDR3 sequences in the sample, approximately 4.4% were seen once. Time point specified: sample taken at primary tumor resection. Unsorted samples of tumor, nontumor lung or frozen PBMC had their whole RNA sequenced. Untreated early-stage non-small cell lung cancer patients, roughly 75 in total, were the donors. This clonotype was observed many times. Its matching antigen is unknown. Per germline, CDR1 SNHLY and CDR2 FYNNEI. Trimming left V 6 bases short and J 1 base short, with 6 bases between. The CDR3 loop spans 12 amino acids.

The material was PBMCs, obtained at surgery. This clonotype was sampled from a male donor with early-stage non-small cell lung cancer. The gene calls are TRBV2 and TRBJ1-1; D is unclear. CDR3: CASREGNTEAFF. The CDR3 DNA follows: TGTGCCAGCAGGGAGGGGAACACTGAAGCTTTCTTT.